This TCR beta chain appears in the sequencing data of a study of patients and donors after allogeneic stem cell transplantation (dated by TCRdb to about 2020). Libraries came from RT-PCR. The sequencer listed for this sample is NextSeq 550. TCRdb trimmed public reads at Q25 via fastp, called clones via MiXCR and kept in-frame beta chains. Every CDR3 protein is listed once, alongside the most common genes and DNA of its rows. Across this sample there are 98,000 or so distinct CDR3 sequences, with approximately 35% seen only once. The top ten clonotypes cover 25% to 35% of the sample. This clonotype was picked up a small number of times. The antigen it recognizes is unknown. The input lacks base qualities; no much larger clone sits a single base away. The CDR3 has 15 amino acids, counting the end cysteine and phenylalanine. The CDR3 DNA has 45 bases and is translated from base 1. CDR1 and CDR2, looked up from the germline V gene, are MNHEY and SVGEGT. Trimmed from V: 4 bases; trimmed from J: 8 bases; junction bases lacking a gene match: 9.

The sequence derives from a human donor who was either an allogeneic HSCT recipient or a stem cell or donor lymphocyte infusion donor (not recorded which). It is not recorded whose cells these are; they may come from a transplant donor. This chain joins TRBV6-2 or TRBV6-3 to TRBJ1-4, with 8 junctional bases fitting TRBD1. The sample was blood, either unsorted or a sorted T cell fraction (not recorded which). The CDR3 protein is CASSLKDRAHEKLFF. The sequenced DNA: TGTGCCAGCAGTTTGAAGGACAGGGCCCACGAAAAACTGTTTTTT.